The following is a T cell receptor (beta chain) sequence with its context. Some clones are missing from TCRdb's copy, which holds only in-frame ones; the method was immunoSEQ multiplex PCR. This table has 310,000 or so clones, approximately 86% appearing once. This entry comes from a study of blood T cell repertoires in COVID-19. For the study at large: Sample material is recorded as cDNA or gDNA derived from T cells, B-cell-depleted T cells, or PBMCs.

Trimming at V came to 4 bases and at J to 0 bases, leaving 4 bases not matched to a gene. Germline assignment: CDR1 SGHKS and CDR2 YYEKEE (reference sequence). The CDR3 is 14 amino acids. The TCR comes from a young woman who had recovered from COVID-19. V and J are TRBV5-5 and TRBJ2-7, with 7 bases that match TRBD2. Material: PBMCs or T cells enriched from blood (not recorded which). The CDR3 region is CASSLSGSSYEQYF. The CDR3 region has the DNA TGTGCCAGCAGCCTTAGCGGGTCCTCCTACGAGCAGTACTTC.